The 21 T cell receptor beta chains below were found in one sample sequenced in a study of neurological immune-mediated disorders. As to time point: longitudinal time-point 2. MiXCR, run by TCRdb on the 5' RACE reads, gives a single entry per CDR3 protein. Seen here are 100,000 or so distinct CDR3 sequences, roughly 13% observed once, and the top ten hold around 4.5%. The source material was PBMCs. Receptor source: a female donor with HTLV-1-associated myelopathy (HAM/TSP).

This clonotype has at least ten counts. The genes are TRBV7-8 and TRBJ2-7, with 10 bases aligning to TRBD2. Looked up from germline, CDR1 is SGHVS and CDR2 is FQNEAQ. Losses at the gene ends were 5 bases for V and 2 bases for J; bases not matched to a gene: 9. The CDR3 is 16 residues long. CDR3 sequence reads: CASSPSRTSGTYEQYF. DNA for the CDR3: TGTGCCAGCAGCCCAAGTCGGACTAGCGGTACCTACGAGCAGTACTTC.

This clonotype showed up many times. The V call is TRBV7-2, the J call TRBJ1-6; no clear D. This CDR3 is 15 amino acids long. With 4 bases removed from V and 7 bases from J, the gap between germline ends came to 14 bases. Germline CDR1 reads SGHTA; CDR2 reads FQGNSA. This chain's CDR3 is CASSSSRGGNSPLHF. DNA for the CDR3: TGTGCCAGCAGCTCTAGCCGAGGCGGAAATTCACCCCTCCACTTT.

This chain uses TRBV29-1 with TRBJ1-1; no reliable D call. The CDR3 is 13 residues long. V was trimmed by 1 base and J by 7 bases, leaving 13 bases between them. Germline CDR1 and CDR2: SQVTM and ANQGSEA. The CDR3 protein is CSVEVEGFFEAFF. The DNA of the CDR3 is TGCAGCGTTGAAGTCGAAGGCTTCTTTGAAGCTTTCTTT.

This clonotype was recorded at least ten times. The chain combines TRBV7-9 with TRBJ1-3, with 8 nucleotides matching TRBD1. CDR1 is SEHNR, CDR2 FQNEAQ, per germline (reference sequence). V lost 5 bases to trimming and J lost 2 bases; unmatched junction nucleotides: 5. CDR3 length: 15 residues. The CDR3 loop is CASSRQGLPGNTIYF. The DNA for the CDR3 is TGTGCCAGCAGCCGACAGGGGCTCCCTGGAAACACCATATATTTT.

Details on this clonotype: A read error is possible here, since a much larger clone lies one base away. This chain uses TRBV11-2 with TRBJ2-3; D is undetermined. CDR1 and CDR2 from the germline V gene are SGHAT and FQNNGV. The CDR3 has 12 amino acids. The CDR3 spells CANSSPPGTQYF. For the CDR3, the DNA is TGTGCCAACAGCTCCCCCCCCGGCACGCAGTATTTT.

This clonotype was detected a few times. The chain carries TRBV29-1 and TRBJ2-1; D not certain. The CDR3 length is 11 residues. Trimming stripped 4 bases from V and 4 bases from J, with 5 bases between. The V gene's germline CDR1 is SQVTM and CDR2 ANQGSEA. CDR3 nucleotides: TGCAGCGTTGTTCCTTACAATGAGCAGTTCTTC. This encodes CSVVPYNEQFF.

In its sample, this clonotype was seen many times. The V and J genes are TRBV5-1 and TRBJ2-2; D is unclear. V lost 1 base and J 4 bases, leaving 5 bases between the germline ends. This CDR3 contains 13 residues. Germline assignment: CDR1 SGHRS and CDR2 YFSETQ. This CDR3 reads CASSLSVTGELFF. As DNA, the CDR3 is TGCGCCAGCAGCTTGAGCGTCACCGGGGAGCTGTTTTTT. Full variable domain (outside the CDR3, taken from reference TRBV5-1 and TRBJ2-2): KAGVTQTPRYLIKTRGQQVTLSCSPISGHRSVSWYQQTPGQGLQFLFEYFSETQRNKGNFPGRFSGRQFSNSRSEMNVSTLELGDSALYLCASSLSVTGELFFGEGSRLTVL.

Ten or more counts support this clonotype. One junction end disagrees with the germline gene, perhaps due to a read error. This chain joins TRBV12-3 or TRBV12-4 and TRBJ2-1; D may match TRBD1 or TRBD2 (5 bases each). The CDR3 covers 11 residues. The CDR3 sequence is CASSLGGEPFF. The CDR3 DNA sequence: TGTGCCAGCAGTTTAGGAGGGGAGCCGTTCTTC.

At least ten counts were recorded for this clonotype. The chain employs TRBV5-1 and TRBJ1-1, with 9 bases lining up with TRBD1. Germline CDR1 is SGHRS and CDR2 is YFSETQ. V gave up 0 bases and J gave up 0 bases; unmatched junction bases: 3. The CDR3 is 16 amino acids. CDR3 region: CASSLGDRVVNTEAFF. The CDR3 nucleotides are TGCGCCAGCAGCTTGGGGGACAGGGTCGTGAACACTGAAGCTTTCTTT. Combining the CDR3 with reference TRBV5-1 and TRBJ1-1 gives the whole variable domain KAGVTQTPRYLIKTRGQQVTLSCSPISGHRSVSWYQQTPGQGLQFLFEYFSETQRNKGNFPGRFSGRQFSNSRSEMNVSTLELGDSALYLCASSLGDRVVNTEAFFGQGTRLTVV.

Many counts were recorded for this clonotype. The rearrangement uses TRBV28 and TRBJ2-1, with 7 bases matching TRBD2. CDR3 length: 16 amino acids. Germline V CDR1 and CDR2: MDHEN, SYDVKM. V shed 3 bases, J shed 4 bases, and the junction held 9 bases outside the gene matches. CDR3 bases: TGTGCCAGCAGTTTTTTTAAGCGGGGATCGTACAATGAGCAGTTCTTC. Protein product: CASSFFKRGSYNEQFF.

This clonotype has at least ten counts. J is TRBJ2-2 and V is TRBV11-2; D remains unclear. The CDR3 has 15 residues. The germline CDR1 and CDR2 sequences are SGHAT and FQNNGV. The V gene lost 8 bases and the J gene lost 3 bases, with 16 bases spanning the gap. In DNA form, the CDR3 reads TGTGCCAGCCGACCGGAGCGACATTACACCGGGGAGCTGTTTTTT. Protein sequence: CASRPERHYTGELFF.

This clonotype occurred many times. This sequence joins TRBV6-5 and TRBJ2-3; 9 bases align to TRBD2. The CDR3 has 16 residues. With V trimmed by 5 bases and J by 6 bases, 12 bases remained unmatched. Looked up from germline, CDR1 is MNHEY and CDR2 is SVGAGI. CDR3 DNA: TGTGCCAGCAGTCGCCTCCTGAGCGGGGGGTGGGATACGCAGTATTTT. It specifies CASSRLLSGGWDTQYF.

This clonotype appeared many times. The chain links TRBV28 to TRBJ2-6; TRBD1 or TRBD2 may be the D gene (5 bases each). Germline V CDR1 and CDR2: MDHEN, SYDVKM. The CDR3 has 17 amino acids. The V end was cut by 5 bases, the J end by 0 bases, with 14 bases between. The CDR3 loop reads CASSAGTGSSGANVLTF. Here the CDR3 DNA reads TGTGCCAGCAGTGCCGGGACGGGTAGCTCTGGGGCCAACGTCCTGACTTTC.

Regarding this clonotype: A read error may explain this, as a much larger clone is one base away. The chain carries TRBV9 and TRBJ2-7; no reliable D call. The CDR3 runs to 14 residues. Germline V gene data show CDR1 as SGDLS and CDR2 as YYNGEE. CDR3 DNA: TGTGCCAACAGCGTAGTGGACGGCTCCTACGAGCAGTACTTC. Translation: CANSVVDGSYEQYF.

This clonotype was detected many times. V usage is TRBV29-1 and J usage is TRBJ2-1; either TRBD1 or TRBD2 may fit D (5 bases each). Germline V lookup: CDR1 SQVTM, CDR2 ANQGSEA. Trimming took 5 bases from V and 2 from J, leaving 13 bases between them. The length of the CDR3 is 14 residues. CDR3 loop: CSVRYGGTYNEQFF. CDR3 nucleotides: TGCAGCGTTAGATATGGGGGAACCTACAATGAGCAGTTCTTC.

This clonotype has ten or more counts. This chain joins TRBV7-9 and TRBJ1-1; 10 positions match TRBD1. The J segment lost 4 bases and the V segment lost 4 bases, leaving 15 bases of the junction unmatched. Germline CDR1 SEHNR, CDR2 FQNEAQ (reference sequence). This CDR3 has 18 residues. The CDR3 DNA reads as TGTGCCAGCAGCTCCACTTGGCTGACAGGGGGCGCGGGCACTGAAGCTTTCTTT. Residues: CASSSTWLTGGAGTEAFF.

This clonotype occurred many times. The CDR3, as DNA: TGTGCCAGCAGCTTCCTCAGCGGGGGGGAAGAGACCCAGTACTTC. As protein: CASSFLSGGEETQYF. The chain joins TRBV11-2 to TRBJ2-5; 10 bases line up with TRBD2. Germline CDR1 is SGHAT and CDR2 is FQNNGV. The CDR3 is made up of 15 amino acids. V gave up 3 bases and J gave up 3 bases; unmatched junction bases: 4.

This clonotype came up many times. For the CDR3, the DNA is TGCGCCAGCAGCGGTACAGACCTCAATGAGCAGTTCTTC. Translated, it gives CASSGTDLNEQFF. The rearrangement joins TRBV5-1 to TRBJ2-1; no clear D gene. V was clipped by 4 bases and J by 6 bases, with 11 bases between them. CDR1 SGHRS and CDR2 YFSETQ come from the germline V gene. The CDR3 is 13 residues long.

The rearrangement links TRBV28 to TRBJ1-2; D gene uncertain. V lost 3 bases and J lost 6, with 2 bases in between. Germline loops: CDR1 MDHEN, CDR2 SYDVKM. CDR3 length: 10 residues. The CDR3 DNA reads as TGTGCCAGCAGTTTCCATGGCTACACCTTC. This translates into CASSFHGYTF.

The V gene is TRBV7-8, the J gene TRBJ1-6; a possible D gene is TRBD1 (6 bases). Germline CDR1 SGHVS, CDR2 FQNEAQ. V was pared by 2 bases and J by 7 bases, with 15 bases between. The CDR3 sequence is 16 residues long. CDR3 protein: CASSLWGRQGNSPLHF. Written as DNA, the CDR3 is TGTGCCAGCAGCTTATGGGGAAGGCAGGGGAATTCACCCCTCCACTTT.

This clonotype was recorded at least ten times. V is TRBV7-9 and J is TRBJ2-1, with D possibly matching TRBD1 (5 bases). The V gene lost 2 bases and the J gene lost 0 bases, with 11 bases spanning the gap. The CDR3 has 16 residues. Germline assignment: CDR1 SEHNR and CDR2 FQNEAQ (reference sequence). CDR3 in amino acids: CASSLRGFSSYNEQFF. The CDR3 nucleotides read TGTGCCAGCAGCTTAAGGGGTTTCAGCTCCTACAATGAGCAGTTCTTC.